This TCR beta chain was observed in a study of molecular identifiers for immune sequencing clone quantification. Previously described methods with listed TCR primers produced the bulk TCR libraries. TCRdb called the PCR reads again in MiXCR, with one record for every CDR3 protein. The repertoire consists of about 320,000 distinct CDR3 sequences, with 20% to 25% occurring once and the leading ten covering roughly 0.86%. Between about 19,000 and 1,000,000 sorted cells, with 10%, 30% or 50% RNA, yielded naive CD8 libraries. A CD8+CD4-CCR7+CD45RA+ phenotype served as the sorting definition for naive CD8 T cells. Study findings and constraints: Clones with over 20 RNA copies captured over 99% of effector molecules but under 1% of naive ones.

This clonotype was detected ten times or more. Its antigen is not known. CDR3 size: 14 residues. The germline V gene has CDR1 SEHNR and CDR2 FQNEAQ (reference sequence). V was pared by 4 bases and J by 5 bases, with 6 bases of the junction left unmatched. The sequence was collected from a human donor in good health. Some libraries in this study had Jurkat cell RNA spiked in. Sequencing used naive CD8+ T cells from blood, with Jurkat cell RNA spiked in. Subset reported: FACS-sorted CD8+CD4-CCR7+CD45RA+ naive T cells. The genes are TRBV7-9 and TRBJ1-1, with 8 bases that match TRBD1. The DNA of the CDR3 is TGTGCCAGCAGCTCGAACAGGGGGGGTACTGAAGCTTTCTTT. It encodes CASSSNRGGTEAFF.